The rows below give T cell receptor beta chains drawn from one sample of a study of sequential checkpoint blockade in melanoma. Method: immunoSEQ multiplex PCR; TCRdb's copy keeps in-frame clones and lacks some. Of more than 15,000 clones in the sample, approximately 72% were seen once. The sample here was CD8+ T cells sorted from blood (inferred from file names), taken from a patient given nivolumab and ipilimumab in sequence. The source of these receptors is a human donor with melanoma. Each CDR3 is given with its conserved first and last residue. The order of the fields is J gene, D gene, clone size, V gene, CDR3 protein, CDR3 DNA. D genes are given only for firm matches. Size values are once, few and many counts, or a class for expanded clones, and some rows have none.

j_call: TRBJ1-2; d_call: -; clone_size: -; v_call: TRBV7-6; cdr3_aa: CASSPNPSPTPYGYTF; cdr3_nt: TGTGCCAGCAGCCCCAACCCGAGCCCTACTCCCTATGGCTACACCTTC
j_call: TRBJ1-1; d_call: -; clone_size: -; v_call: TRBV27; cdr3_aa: CASSLSQALGTEAFF; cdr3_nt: TGTGCCAGCAGTTTATCGCAGGCCTTGGGCACTGAAGCTTTCTTT
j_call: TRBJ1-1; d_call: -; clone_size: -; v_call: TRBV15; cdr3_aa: CATSQGGDHTEAFF; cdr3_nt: TGTGCCACGTCGCAAGGGGGGGACCACACTGAAGCTTTCTTT
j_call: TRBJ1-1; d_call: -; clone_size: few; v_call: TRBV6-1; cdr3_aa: CASSYGTEAFF; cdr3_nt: TGTGCCAGCAGTTACGGGACTGAAGCTTTCTTT
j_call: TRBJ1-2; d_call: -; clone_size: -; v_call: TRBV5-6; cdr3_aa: CASSAAEAPVYGYTF; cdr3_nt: TGTGCCAGCAGCGCTGCGGAGGCCCCAGTCTATGGCTACACCTTC
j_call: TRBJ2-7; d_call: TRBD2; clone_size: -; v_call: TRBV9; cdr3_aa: CASSVEGGSMYEQYF; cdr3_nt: TGTGCCAGCAGCGTAGAGGGCGGGAGTATGTACGAGCAGTACTTC
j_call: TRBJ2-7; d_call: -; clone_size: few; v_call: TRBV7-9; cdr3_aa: CASSGADYEQYF; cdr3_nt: TGTGCCAGCAGCGGAGCGGACTACGAGCAGTACTTC
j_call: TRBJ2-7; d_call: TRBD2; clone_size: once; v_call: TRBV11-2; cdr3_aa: CASSLGAGGSYEQYF; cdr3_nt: TGTGCCAGCAGCTTAGGCGCGGGGGGCTCCTACGAGCAGTACTTC
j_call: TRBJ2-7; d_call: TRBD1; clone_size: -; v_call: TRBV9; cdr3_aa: CASSFADRGFDEQYF; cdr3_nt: TGTGCCAGCAGTTTCGCGGACAGGGGTTTCGACGAGCAGTACTTC
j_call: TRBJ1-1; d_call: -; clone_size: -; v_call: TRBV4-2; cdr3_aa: CASSQDLSMNTEAFF; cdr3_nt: TGTGCCAGCAGCCAAGATCTAAGTATGAACACTGAAGCTTTCTTT
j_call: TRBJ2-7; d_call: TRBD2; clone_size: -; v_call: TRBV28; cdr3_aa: CASSLSGRLYEQYF; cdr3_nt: TGTGCCAGCAGTTTAAGCGGGAGGCTGTACGAGCAGTACTTC
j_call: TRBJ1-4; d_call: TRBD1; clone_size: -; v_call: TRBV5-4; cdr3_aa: CASSLDRDNEKLFF; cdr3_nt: TGTGCCAGCAGCTTAGACAGGGACAATGAAAAACTGTTTTTT
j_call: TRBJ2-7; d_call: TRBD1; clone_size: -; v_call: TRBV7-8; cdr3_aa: CASSLEGDRGQGEQYF; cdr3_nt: TGTGCCAGCAGCTTAGAGGGTGACAGGGGGCAGGGCGAGCAGTACTTC
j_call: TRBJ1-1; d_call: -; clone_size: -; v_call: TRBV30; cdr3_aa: CAWSVTGRTEAFF; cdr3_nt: TGTGCCTGGAGTGTAACGGGGAGGACTGAAGCTTTCTTT
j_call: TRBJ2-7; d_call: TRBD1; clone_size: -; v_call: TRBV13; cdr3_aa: CASSQLGDRGPYEQYF; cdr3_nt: TGTGCCAGCAGCCAACTGGGGGACAGGGGTCCATACGAGCAGTACTTC
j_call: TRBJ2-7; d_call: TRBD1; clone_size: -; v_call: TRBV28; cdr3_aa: CASHRTGTADEQYF; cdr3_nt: TGTGCCAGCCATAGAACCGGGACAGCTGACGAGCAGTACTTC
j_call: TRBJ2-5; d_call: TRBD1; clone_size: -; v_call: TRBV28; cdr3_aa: CASNLGDRRQETQYF; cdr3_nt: TGTGCCAGCAACTTAGGGGACAGGAGACAAGAGACCCAGTACTTC
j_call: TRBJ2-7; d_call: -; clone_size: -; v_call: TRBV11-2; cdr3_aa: CASSLGGFAYEQYF; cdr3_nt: TGTGCCAGCAGCTTAGGGGGCTTCGCCTACGAGCAGTACTTC
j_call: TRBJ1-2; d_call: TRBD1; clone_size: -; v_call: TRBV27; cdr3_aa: CASSFKGGGHSGYTF; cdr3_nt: TGTGCCAGCAGTTTTAAAGGGGGCGGGCACTCTGGCTACACCTTC
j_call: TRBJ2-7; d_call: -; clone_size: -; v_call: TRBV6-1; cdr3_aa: CASSISGTRAEQYF; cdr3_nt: TGTGCCAGCAGTATCTCCGGGACACGAGCAGAGCAGTACTTC
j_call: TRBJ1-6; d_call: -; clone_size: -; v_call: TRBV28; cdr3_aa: CASSPEEWSPLHF; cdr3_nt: TGTGCCAGCAGTCCGGAGGAGTGGTCACCCCTCCACTTT
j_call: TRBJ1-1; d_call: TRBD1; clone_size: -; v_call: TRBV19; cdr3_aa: CASRETGTGTEAFF; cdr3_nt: TGTGCCAGTAGGGAGACAGGGACAGGTACTGAAGCTTTCTTT
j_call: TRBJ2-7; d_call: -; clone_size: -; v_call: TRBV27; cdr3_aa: CASSLGENYYEQYF; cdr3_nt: TGTGCCAGCAGTTTAGGAGAGAACTACTACGAGCAGTACTTC
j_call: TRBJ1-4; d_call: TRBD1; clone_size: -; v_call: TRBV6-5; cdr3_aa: CASSYTPQGVGEKLFF; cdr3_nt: TGTGCCAGCAGTTACACCCCCCAGGGGGTCGGTGAAAAACTGTTTTTT
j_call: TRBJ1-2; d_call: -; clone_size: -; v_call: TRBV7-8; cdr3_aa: CASSLVVGDLEGYTF; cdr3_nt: TGTGCCAGCAGCTTAGTCGTGGGGGACTTGGAAGGCTACACCTTC
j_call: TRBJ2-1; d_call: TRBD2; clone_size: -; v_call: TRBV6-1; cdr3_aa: CASSEVGGGRSEQFF; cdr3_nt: TGTGCCAGCAGTGAAGTTGGCGGGGGGCGGAGTGAGCAGTTCTTC
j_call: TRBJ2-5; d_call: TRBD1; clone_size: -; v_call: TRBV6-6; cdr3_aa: CASSSGTGGETQYF; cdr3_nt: TGTGCCAGCAGTTCCGGGACAGGGGGCGAGACCCAGTACTTC
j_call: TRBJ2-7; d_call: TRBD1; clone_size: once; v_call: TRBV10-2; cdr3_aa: CASRDRGGTYEQYF; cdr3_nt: TGCGCCAGCAGAGACAGGGGGGGAACCTACGAGCAGTACTTC
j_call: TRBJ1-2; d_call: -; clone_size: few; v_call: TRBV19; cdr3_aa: CASSLAITQLANYGYTF; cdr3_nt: TGTGCCAGCAGCTTAGCGATCACACAGCTAGCTAACTATGGCTACACCTTC
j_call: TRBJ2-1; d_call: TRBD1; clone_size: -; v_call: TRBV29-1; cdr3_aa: CSAERDSSYNEQFF; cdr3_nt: TGCAGCGCCGAACGGGACAGCTCCTACAATGAGCAGTTCTTC
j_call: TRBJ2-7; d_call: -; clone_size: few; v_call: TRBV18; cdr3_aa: CASSPPTLSTYEQYF; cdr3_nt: TGTGCCAGCTCGCCCCCTACCCTCTCCACCTACGAGCAGTACTTC
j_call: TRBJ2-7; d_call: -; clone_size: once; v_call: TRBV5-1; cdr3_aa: CASSLAPRTDHYEQYF; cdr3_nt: TGCGCCAGCAGCTTGGCCCCCCGGACAGACCACTACGAGCAGTACTTC
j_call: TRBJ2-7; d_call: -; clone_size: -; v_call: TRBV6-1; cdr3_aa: CASSDGSGYEQYF; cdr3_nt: TGTGCCAGCAGTGATGGGTCCGGGTACGAGCAGTACTTC
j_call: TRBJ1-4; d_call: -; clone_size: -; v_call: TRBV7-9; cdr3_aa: CASSGGQGGDEKLFF; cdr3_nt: TGTGCCAGCAGCGGAGGTCAGGGAGGGGATGAAAAACTGTTTTTT
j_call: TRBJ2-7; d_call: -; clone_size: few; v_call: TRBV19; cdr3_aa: CASQAGAGPHYEQYF; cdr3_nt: TGTGCCAGTCAGGCTGGGGCCGGACCACACTACGAGCAGTACTTC
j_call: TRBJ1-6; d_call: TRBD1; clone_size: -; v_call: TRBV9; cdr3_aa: CASSQTGVPYNSPLHF; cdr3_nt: TGTGCCAGCAGCCAGACAGGGGTCCCCTATAATTCACCCCTCCACTTT
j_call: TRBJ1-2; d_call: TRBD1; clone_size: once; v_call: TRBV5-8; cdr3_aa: CASSSDRALYGYTF; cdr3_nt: TGTGCCAGCAGCTCCGACAGGGCCCTCTATGGCTACACCTTC
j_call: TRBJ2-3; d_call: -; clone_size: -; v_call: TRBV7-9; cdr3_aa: CASSWDTTASTDTQYF; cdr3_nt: TGTGCCAGCAGCTGGGACACCACAGCTAGCACAGATACGCAGTATTTT
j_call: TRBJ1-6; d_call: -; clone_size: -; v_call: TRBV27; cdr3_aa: CASSPITGNSPLHF; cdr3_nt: TGTGCCAGCAGCCCGATCACAGGAAATTCACCCCTCCACTTT